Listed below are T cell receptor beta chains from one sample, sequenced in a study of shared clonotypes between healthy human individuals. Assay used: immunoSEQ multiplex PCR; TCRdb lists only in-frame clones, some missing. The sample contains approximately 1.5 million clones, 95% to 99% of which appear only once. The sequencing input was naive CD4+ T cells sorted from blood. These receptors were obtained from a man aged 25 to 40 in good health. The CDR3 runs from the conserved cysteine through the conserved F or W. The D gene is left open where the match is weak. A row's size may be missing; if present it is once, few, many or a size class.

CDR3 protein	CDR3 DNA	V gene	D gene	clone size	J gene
CASGENRGTDTQYF	TGCGCCAGCGGGGAAAATAGGGGCACAGATACGCAGTATTTT	TRBV10-1	-	-	TRBJ2-3
CASSLLRGTQYF	TGTGCCAGCAGCCTTCTAAGGGGTACGCAGTATTTT	TRBV7-2	-	once	TRBJ2-3
CASRLAGGPSEQFF	TGCGCCAGCAGGCTAGCGGGAGGGCCTAGTGAGCAGTTCTTC	TRBV5-1	TRBD2	-	TRBJ2-1
CASSQWDRFFEQYF	TGCGCCAGCAGCCAATGGGACAGGTTCTTCGAGCAGTACTTC	TRBV4-1	TRBD1	-	TRBJ2-7
CASSLVPAGPYEQYF	TGCGCCAGCAGCTTGGTCCCGGCAGGGCCATACGAGCAGTACTTC	TRBV5-1	-	-	TRBJ2-7
CASSGSGTSGAIYF	TGTGCCAGCAGTGGATCCGGGACATCGGGCGCCATATATTTT	TRBV6-6	-	-	TRBJ1-3
CASSLASGSRGSTDTQYF	TGTGCCAGCAGCTTAGCTAGCGGGAGTCGGGGTAGCACAGATACGCAGTATTTT	TRBV7-3	TRBD2	-	TRBJ2-3
CASSRDRVDGYTF	TGTGCCAGCAGCCGGGACAGGGTCGATGGCTACACCTTC	TRBV25-1	TRBD1	-	TRBJ1-2
CASSLSPESPYEQYF	TGTGCCAGCAGTTTAAGCCCTGAGAGTCCCTACGAGCAGTACTTC	TRBV28	-	-	TRBJ2-7
CASRFSSGTGELFF	TGTGCCAGCCGCTTCTCTAGCGGAACCGGGGAGCTGTTTTTT	TRBV7-3	TRBD2	-	TRBJ2-2
CASSQGLAGRGEQFF	TGTGCCAGCAGCCAAGGACTAGCGGGACGGGGTGAGCAGTTCTTC	TRBV14	TRBD2	-	TRBJ2-1
CASSFRQVQETQYF	TGCGCCAGCAGCTTTAGACAAGTCCAAGAGACCCAGTACTTC	TRBV5-1	-	-	TRBJ2-5
CASSLLGNTEAFF	TGCGCCAGCAGCCTATTGGGGAACACTGAAGCTTTCTTT	TRBV5-1	-	-	TRBJ1-1
CASSRQREGAETQYF	TGTGCCAGCAGCCGCCAGCGGGAGGGTGCAGAGACCCAGTACTTC	TRBV7-2	TRBD2	-	TRBJ2-5
CASSRQGTEAFF	TGTGCCAGCAGTCGACAGGGGACTGAAGCTTTCTTT	TRBV7-9	TRBD1	-	TRBJ1-1
CASSPTGQLDYEQYF	TGTGCCAGCAGCCCAACGGGACAGCTCGACTACGAGCAGTACTTC	TRBV7-8	TRBD1	-	TRBJ2-7
CASSIPGHSQSGNTIYF	TGTGCCAGCAGCATTCCGGGACATAGCCAATCTGGAAACACCATATATTTT	TRBV7-9	-	-	TRBJ1-3
CASSLGQGNNEKLFF	TGTGCCAGCAGCTTGGGACAGGGAAATAATGAAAAACTGTTTTTT	TRBV11-3	TRBD1	-	TRBJ1-4
CASSRTGTVSYEQYF	TGTGCCAGCAGCCGTACCGGGACAGTCTCCTACGAGCAGTACTTC	TRBV27	TRBD1	once	TRBJ2-7